This TCR beta chain derives from a study of blood T cell repertoires in COVID-19. Produced via immunoSEQ multiplex PCR; TCRdb's table is partial and in-frame only. Here the sample spans about 290,000 clones, roughly nine tenths being singletons. V lost 5 bases, J lost 7 bases, and 8 bases lay in between. There are 11 residues in the CDR3. Germline CDR1 and CDR2: DFQATT and SNEGSKA (reference sequence). Material for sequencing was peripheral blood. The J gene is TRBJ2-2, the V gene TRBV20-1; no reliable D call. The receptor was derived from a woman aged 25 to 45 with COVID-19, enrolled during active disease. CDR3 sequence: CSAPRLGELFF. CDR3 nucleotide sequence: TGCAGTGCTCCAAGACTCGGGGAGCTGTTTTTT.